This section outlines one TCR beta chain sequence together with its context. Its antigen is unknown. The data were taken from a study of T cells in Graves' hyperthyroidism and ophthalmopathy. The CDR3 regions of TCR beta were amplified from RNA transcripts. TCR CDR3 regions were first amplified by RT-PCR with HTBI primers. Each CDR3 protein is one row after TCRdb ran MiXCR on the multiplex PCR reads. The sample holds some 350,000 distinct CDR3 sequences, nearly 15% seen once. At least 3 on the Clinical Activity Score was recorded for ophthalmopathy patients, who also had NOSPECS grade at least 4 and duration under 3 months. Patients having uncontrolled infection, another autoimmune disease, pregnancy or lactation were not included. Points from the study as a whole: Separating ophthalmopathy from stable hyperthyroidism was achieved by a 13 V-J model. The model made its ophthalmopathy prediction, and onset followed a median around six months later.

The germline V gene has CDR1 LNHDA and CDR2 SQIVND (reference sequence). The CDR3 is 15 amino acids. The ends lost 7 bases at V and 7 bases at J; junction bases unmatched: 12. V usage is TRBV19 and J usage is TRBJ2-2; 7 nucleotides match TRBD1. Material for sequencing was blood. The receptor was derived from a woman in her sixties or seventies with Graves' ophthalmopathy. CDR3 sequence: CASIHRGQTFGELFF. CDR3 bases: TGTGCCAGTATCCACAGGGGTCAGACCTTCGGGGAGCTGTTTTTT.